A single sample gave rise to the 25 T cell receptor beta chains below, sequenced in a study of blood T cell repertoires in COVID-19. Only in-frame clones appear in the TCRdb table, and some are missing; sequencing was by immunoSEQ multiplex PCR. Of more than 150,000 clones listed, 70% to 85% were seen once; the top ten hold approximately 12%. What was sequenced was peripheral blood. The origin of the receptors is a man in his forties or fifties who had recovered from COVID-19.

The genes are TRBV28 and TRBJ1-4, with D perhaps TRBD1 (6 bases). Trimming stripped 6 bases from V and 2 bases from J, with 19 bases between. This CDR3 spans 17 amino acids. Germline V CDR1 and CDR2: MDHEN, SYDVKM. The CDR3 loop reads CASRNSGVYSTNEKLFF. CDR3 DNA: TGTGCCAGCAGGAACTCAGGGGTCTATTCTACTAATGAAAAACTGTTTTTT.

The genes are TRBV19 and TRBJ2-7, with 10 positions matching TRBD2. The CDR3 runs to 14 residues. The germline V gene encodes CDR1 LNHDA and CDR2 SQIVND (reference sequence). J gave up 3 bases and V 5 bases, and 4 bases lay outside the gene matches. CDR3 sequence reads: CASSWGTSDYEQYF. Written as DNA, the CDR3 is TGTGCCAGTAGTTGGGGGACTAGCGACTACGAGCAGTACTTC.

This chain uses TRBV5-1 with TRBJ1-2; no clear D gene. This CDR3 is built from 14 residues. Germline V gene lookup returns CDR1 SGHRS and CDR2 YFSETQ. V lost 4 bases and J 6 bases, leaving 16 bases between the germline ends. This CDR3 is CASSPGSGEDGYTF. The CDR3 DNA sequence: TGCGCCAGCAGCCCTGGCTCAGGTGAAGATGGCTACACCTTC.

This clone was counted between two and nine times. The rearrangement joins TRBV7-8 to TRBJ2-1; tentative D call: TRBD1 (5 bases). The CDR3 loop spans 15 amino acids. Germline CDR1 SGHVS, CDR2 FQNEAQ. V lost 5 bases and J lost 0, with 11 bases in between. The CDR3 sequence: CASSKTESSYNEQFF. The CDR3 DNA reads as TGTGCCAGCAGCAAGACAGAGAGCTCCTACAATGAGCAGTTCTTC.

The CDR3 loop is CASSTGGSAEAFF. The CDR3 DNA reads as TGTGCCAGCTCTACAGGGGGCAGCGCTGAAGCTTTCTTT. The V call is TRBV7-9, the J call TRBJ1-1, with 9 bases identical to TRBD1. The CDR3 sequence is 13 residues long. V shed 8 bases and J 6 bases; nucleotides not matched to a gene: 7. Per the germline V gene, CDR1 is SEHNR and CDR2 is FQNEAQ (reference sequence).

This CDR3 reads CSADSPNEQFF. As DNA, the CDR3 is TGCAGTGCTGACTCCCCCAATGAGCAGTTCTTC. The chain recombines TRBV20-1 with TRBJ2-1; D unclear. Germline V gene sequence: CDR1 DFQATT, CDR2 SNEGSKA (reference sequence). The CDR3 extends over 11 amino acids. V was shortened by 5 bases and J by 6 bases, with 8 bases between the two germline ends.

The chain couples TRBV30 to TRBJ2-7; 10 bases agree with TRBD2. Trimming cost V 0 bases and J 4 bases; bases outside gene matches: 18. This CDR3 is built from 19 residues. Per the germline V gene, CDR1 is GTSNPN and CDR2 is SVGIG (reference sequence). The CDR3 loop reads CAWSVTPSGSWRTVYEQYF. CDR3 bases: TGTGCCTGGAGTGTAACACCTAGCGGGAGTTGGCGGACGGTTTACGAGCAGTACTTC.

The chain uses TRBV29-1 and TRBJ2-7; TRBD1 agrees at 9 bases. The CDR3 has 13 residues. V trimming: 6 bases; J trimming: 4 bases; junction bases outside the gene matches: 7. Looked up from germline, CDR1 is SQVTM and CDR2 is ANQGSEA. The CDR3 spells CSVDRGMGYEQYF. CDR3 bases: TGCAGCGTCGACAGGGGGATGGGATACGAGCAGTACTTC.

In DNA, the CDR3 is TGTGCCTGGACCATAGCGTCTCAGTTGAACACTGAAGCTTTCTTT. The encoded protein is CAWTIASQLNTEAFF. The V gene is TRBV30, the J gene TRBJ1-1; D is ambiguous. The CDR3 runs to 15 residues. CDR1 is GTSNPN, CDR2 SVGIG, per germline (reference sequence). Trimming shortened V by 4 bases and J by 0 bases, and 15 bases separated the two germline ends.

The chain links TRBV11-2 to TRBJ2-7; D might be TRBD1 (6 bases). V gave up 4 bases and J gave up 5 bases, with 9 bases separating them. The CDR3 consists of 12 residues. The germline gives CDR1 SGHAT, CDR2 FQNNGV. The CDR3: CASSSRTDEQYF. CDR3 DNA: TGTGCCAGCAGCTCCCGGACAGACGAGCAGTACTTC. The full variable domain, completed using reference TRBV11-2 and TRBJ2-7, is EAGVAQSPRYKIIEKRQSVAFWCNPISGHATLYWYQQILGQGPKLLIQFQNNGVVDDSQLPKDRFSAERLKGVDSTLKIQPAKLEDSAVYLCASSSRTDEQYFGPGTRLTVT.

The chain couples TRBV11-1 to TRBJ2-2, with 8 nucleotides matching TRBD1. Trimming cost V 4 bases and J 2 bases; bases outside gene matches: 6. The CDR3 is 16 residues long. Germline assignment: CDR1 SGHAT and CDR2 FQDESV (reference sequence). As DNA, the CDR3 is TGTGCCAGCAGCTCCGGGACAGGCAAAAACACCGGGGAGCTGTTTTTT. Amino acid sequence: CASSSGTGKNTGELFF.

The chain uses TRBV5-1 and TRBJ1-6, with D possibly TRBD1 on 6 matching bases. Trimming stripped 0 bases from V and 5 bases from J, with 9 bases between. CDR1 SGHRS and CDR2 YFSETQ come from the germline V gene. The CDR3 runs to 15 residues. This CDR3 reads CASSLETGDNSPLHF. The DNA for the CDR3 is TGCGCCAGCAGCTTGGAGACAGGAGATAATTCACCCCTCCACTTT. The whole variable domain, remainder taken from reference TRBV5-1 and TRBJ1-6, is KAGVTQTPRYLIKTRGQQVTLSCSPISGHRSVSWYQQTPGQGLQFLFEYFSETQRNKGNFPGRFSGRQFSNSRSEMNVSTLELGDSALYLCASSLETGDNSPLHFGNGTRLTVT.

The V gene is TRBV3-1 (or the pseudogene TRBV3-2), the J gene TRBJ1-5; a weak D match, TRBD1 (6 bases). V was clipped by 4 bases and J by 4 bases, with 8 bases between them. From germline, CDR1 is LGHDT and CDR2 YNNKEL (reference sequence). The CDR3 runs 13 residues. CDR3 coding DNA: TGTGCCAGCAGCCGGGGGCCTAATCAGCCCCAGCATTTT. It encodes CASSRGPNQPQHF.

The V call is TRBV15, the J call TRBJ2-7, with 8 bases that match TRBD1. Germline trimming cut 5 bases from V and 5 bases from J; bases unmatched to any gene: 11. Germline V gene data show CDR1 as LNHNV and CDR2 as YYDKDF (reference sequence). This CDR3 region has 15 residues. The CDR3 DNA reads TGTGCCACCAGCCGAAGACCACAGGGGGAGGACGAGCAGTACTTC. Protein: CATSRRPQGEDEQYF.

This chain connects TRBV27 to TRBJ1-2, with D possibly TRBD1 on 5 matching bases. V was pared by 2 bases and J by 7 bases, with 11 bases between. Looked up from germline, CDR1 is MNHEY and CDR2 is SMNVEV (reference sequence). CDR3 length: 13 residues. Here the CDR3 DNA reads TGTGCCAGCAGTTTAGGTGGAGGGGCTGGCTACACCTTC. Translated, it gives CASSLGGGAGYTF.

For this clone: This specimen includes other DNA sequences encoding the same CDR3. CDR3 in amino acids: CASSRASGSTNEQFF. CDR3 DNA sequence: TGTGCCAGCAGCCGGGCAAGCGGGAGTACAAATGAGCAGTTCTTC. The chain couples TRBV7-3 to TRBJ2-1; 8 positions match TRBD2. The CDR3 contains 15 residues. CDR1 is SGHTA, CDR2 FQGTGA, per germline. The trim removed 5 bases at V and 7 bases at J, leaving 10 bases unmatched.

This chain connects TRBV5-6 to TRBJ2-1; 7 nucleotides line up with TRBD2. The CDR3 length is 15 residues. V shed 2 bases, J shed 12 bases, and the junction held 14 bases outside the gene matches. The germline CDR1 and CDR2 sequences are SGHDT and YYEEEE. CDR3 sequence: CASSFGETSPRGQFF. CDR3 in DNA: TGTGCCAGCAGCTTCGGAGAGACTAGCCCGAGGGGGCAGTTCTTC.

This chain joins TRBV11-3 and TRBJ2-1, with D perhaps TRBD2 (5 bases). The CDR3 sequence is 13 residues long. The germline V and J ends were trimmed by 0 bases and 8 bases, with 8 bases remaining between them. Germline loops: CDR1 SGHNT, CDR2 YENEEA. This CDR3 reads CASSLERRDEQFF. The DNA of the CDR3 is TGTGCCAGCAGCTTAGAACGGCGGGATGAGCAGTTCTTC.

This sequence joins TRBV5-1 and TRBJ2-5, with a possible D match to TRBD1 (6 bases). The CDR3 contains 16 residues. The V and J ends lost 0 bases and 5 bases respectively, with 17 bases between them. Germline values: CDR1 SGHRS, CDR2 YFSETQ. The CDR3 sequence is CASSLGPPGVRETQYF. The DNA for the CDR3 is TGCGCCAGCAGCTTGGGGCCCCCAGGGGTCCGGGAGACCCAGTACTTC.

This sequence joins TRBV30 and TRBJ2-1, with a possible D match to TRBD1 (5 bases). The CDR3 is made up of 11 amino acids. V lost 7 bases to trimming and J lost 5 bases, with 9 bases between them. Per germline, CDR1 GTSNPN and CDR2 SVGIG (reference sequence). In nucleotides, the CDR3 is TGTGCCTCGTGGACAAACAATGAGCAGTTCTTC. Protein: CASWTNNEQFF.

The V and J genes are TRBV7-2 and TRBJ2-5, with 10 nucleotides matching TRBD1. Trimming at V came to 5 bases and at J to 5 bases, leaving 8 bases not matched to a gene. Germline CDR1 reads SGHTA; CDR2 reads FQGNSA. This CDR3 comprises 15 residues. The DNA for the CDR3 is TGTGCCAGCAGCCCGGGACAGGGGTATCAGGAGACCCAGTACTTC. The encoded protein is CASSPGQGYQETQYF.

The chain employs TRBV5-1 and TRBJ1-5, with a possible D match to TRBD1 (5 bases). V lost 0 bases to trimming and J lost 5 bases, with 12 bases between them. The germline V gene encodes CDR1 SGHRS and CDR2 YFSETQ. CDR3 size: 15 residues. The CDR3 DNA reads as TGCGCCAGCAGCTTGGTGCCCTCGGGGGATCAGCCCCAGCATTTT. Translation gives CASSLVPSGDQPQHF.

The chain carries TRBV25-1 and TRBJ1-2; the match to TRBD1 covers 11 bases. Germline V gene lookup returns CDR1 MGHDK and CDR2 SYGVNS. The CDR3 has 14 residues. The V gene end was trimmed by 2 bases and the J gene end by 7 bases; junction bases not matched to a gene: 3. The CDR3 reads CASSEADRGLGYTF. CDR3 nucleotide sequence: TGTGCCAGCAGTGAAGCGGACAGGGGGCTTGGCTACACCTTC.

This clone has only a few counts. The CDR3 DNA reads as TGTGCCACCAGTATAACAGGGGACACCGGGGAGCTGTTTTTT. Its protein is CATSITGDTGELFF. The chain links TRBV24-1 to TRBJ2-2, with 7 bases identical to TRBD1. Germline assignment: CDR1 KGHDR and CDR2 SFDVKD. The CDR3 covers 14 residues. V shed 6 bases, J shed 3 bases, and the junction held 3 bases outside the gene matches.

This clone has a handful of counts. V usage is TRBV11-2 and J usage is TRBJ2-7; D unclear. The CDR3 length is 13 residues. Trimming removed 5 bases from V and 3 bases from J, with 11 bases in between. Per the germline V gene, CDR1 is SGHAT and CDR2 is FQNNGV. As DNA, the CDR3 is TGTGCCAGCAGCAAAGACATTGACTACGAGCAGTACTTC. This encodes CASSKDIDYEQYF. The entire variable domain, with the rest obtained from reference TRBV11-2 and TRBJ2-7, is as follows: EAGVAQSPRYKIIEKRQSVAFWCNPISGHATLYWYQQILGQGPKLLIQFQNNGVVDDSQLPKDRFSAERLKGVDSTLKIQPAKLEDSAVYLCASSKDIDYEQYFGPGTRLTVT.